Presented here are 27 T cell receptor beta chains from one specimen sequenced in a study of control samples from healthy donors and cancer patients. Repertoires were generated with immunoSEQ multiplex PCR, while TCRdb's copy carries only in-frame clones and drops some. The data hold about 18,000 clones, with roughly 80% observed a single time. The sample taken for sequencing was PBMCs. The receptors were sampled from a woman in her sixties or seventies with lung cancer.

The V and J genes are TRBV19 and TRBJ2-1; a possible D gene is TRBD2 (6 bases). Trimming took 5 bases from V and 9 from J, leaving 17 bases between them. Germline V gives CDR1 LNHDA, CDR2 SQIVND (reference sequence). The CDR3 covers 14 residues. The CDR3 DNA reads TGTGCCAGTAGTGACTCACCGGGGGTAGGTGAGCAGTTCTTC. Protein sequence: CASSDSPGVGEQFF.

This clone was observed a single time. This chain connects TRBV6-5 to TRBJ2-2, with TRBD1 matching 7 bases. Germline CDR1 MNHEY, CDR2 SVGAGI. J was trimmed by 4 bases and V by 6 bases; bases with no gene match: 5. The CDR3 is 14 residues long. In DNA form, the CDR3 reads TGTGCCAGCAGAAAGGGGGCGGGCACCGGGGAGCTGTTTTTT. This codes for CASRKGAGTGELFF.

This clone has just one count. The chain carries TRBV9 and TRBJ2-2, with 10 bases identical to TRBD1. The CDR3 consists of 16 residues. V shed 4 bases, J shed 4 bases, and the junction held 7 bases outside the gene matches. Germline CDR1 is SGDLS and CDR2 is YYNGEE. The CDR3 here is CASSKPGQGSTGELFF. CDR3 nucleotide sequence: TGTGCCAGCAGCAAACCGGGACAGGGGAGCACCGGGGAGCTGTTTTTT.

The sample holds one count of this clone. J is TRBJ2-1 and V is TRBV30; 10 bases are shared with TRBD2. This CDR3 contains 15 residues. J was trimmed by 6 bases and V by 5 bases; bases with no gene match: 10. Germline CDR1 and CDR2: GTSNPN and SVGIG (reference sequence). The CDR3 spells CAWEAGPSGSNEQFF. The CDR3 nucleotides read TGTGCCTGGGAGGCCGGGCCTAGCGGGAGCAATGAGCAGTTCTTC. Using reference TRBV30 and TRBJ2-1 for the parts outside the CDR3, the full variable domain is SQTIHQWPATLVQPVGSPLSLECTVEGTSNPNLYWYRQAAGRGLQLLFYSVGIGQISSEVPQNLSASRPQDRQFILSSKKLLLSDSGFYLCAWEAGPSGSNEQFFGPGTRLTVL.

CDR3 nucleotide sequence: TGTGCCAGCTCCTCTAGGTGGACGGGAGAGTATGTCTCCGATACGCAGTATTTT. Protein: CASSSRWTGEYVSDTQYF. This rearrangement joins TRBV18 to TRBJ2-3; possible D gene TRBD2, 6 bases. V lost 6 bases and J 6 bases, leaving 28 bases between the germline ends. The CDR3 is 18 amino acids. The germline gives CDR1 KGHSH, CDR2 LQKENI.

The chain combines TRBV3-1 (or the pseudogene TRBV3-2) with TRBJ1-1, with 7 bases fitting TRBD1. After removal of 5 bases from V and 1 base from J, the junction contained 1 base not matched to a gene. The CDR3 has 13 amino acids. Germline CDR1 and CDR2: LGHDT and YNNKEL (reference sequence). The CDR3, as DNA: TGTGCCAGCAGCTACAGGGGGAACACTGAAGCTTTCTTT. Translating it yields CASSYRGNTEAFF.

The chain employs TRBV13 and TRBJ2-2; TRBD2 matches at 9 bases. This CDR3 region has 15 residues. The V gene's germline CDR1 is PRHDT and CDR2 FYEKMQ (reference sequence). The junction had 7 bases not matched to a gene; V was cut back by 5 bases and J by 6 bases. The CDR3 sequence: CASSPPRTSAGELFF. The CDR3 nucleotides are TGTGCCAGCAGCCCCCCCCGGACTAGCGCCGGGGAGCTGTTTTTT.

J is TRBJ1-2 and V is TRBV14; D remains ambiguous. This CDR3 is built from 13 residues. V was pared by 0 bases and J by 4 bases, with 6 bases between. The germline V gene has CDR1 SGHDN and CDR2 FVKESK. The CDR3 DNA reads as TGTGCCAGCAGCCAAGATGGCACCTATGGCTACACCTTC. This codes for CASSQDGTYGYTF. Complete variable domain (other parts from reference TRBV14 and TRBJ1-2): EAGVTQFPSHSVIEKGQTVTLRCDPISGHDNLYWYRRVMGKEIKFLLHFVKESKQDESGMPNNRFLAERTGGTYSTLKVQPAELEDSGVYFCASSQDGTYGYTFGSGTRLTVV.

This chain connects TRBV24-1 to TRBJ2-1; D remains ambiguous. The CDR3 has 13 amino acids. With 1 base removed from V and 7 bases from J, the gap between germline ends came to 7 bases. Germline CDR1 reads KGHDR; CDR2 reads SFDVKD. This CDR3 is CATSDFNTNEQFF. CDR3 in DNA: TGTGCCACCAGTGATTTCAATACGAATGAGCAGTTCTTC.

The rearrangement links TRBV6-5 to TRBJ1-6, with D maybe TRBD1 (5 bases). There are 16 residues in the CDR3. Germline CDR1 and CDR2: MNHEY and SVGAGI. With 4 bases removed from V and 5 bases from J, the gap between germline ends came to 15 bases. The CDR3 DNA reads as TGTGCCAGCAGTTTCTCCTCCCAGGGAAATAATTCACCCCTCCACTTT. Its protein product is CASSFSSQGNNSPLHF.

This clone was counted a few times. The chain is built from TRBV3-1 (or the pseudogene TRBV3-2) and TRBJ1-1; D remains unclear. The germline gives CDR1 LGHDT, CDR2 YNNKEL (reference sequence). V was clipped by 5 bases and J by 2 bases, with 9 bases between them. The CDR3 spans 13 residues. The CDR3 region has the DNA TGTGCCAGCAGCTCAACCCGAAACACTGAAGCTTTCTTT. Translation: CASSSTRNTEAFF.

CDR3 amino acids: CATSDSGQGIGEQFF. DNA of the CDR3: TGTGCCACCAGTGATTCGGGACAGGGTATAGGTGAGCAGTTCTTC. The chain has TRBV24-1 and TRBJ2-1, with 9 bases aligning to TRBD1. V was pared by 2 bases and J by 9 bases, with 7 bases of the junction left unmatched. Germline lookup yields CDR1 KGHDR and CDR2 SFDVKD. This CDR3 comprises 15 residues.

The CDR3 reads CATSRDIGVGANVLTF. The DNA of the CDR3 is TGTGCCACCAGCAGAGATATAGGGGTCGGGGCCAACGTCCTGACTTTC. V is TRBV15 and J is TRBJ2-6; maybe TRBD1 (5 bases). Germline loops: CDR1 LNHNV, CDR2 YYDKDF (reference sequence). The CDR3 extends over 16 amino acids. V dropped 0 bases and J dropped 4 bases, with 10 bases sitting between them.

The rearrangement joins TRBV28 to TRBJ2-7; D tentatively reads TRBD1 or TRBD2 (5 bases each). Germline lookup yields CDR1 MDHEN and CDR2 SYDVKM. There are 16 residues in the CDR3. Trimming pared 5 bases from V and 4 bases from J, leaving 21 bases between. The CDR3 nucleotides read TGTGCCAGCAGTCTTCCCTTCGGGACCGTTCGTTACGAGCAGTACTTC. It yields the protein CASSLPFGTVRYEQYF. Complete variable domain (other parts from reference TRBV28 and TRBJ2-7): DVKVTQSSRYLVKRTGEKVFLECVQDMDHENMFWYRQDPGLGLRLIYFSYDVKMKEKGDIPEGYSVSREKKERFSLILESASTNQTSMYLCASSLPFGTVRYEQYFGPGTRLTVT.

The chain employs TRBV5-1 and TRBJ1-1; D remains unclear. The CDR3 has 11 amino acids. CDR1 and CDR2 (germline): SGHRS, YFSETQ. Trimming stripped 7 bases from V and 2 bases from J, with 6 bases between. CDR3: CASRLNTEAFF. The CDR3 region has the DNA TGCGCCAGCCGACTAAACACTGAAGCTTTCTTT.

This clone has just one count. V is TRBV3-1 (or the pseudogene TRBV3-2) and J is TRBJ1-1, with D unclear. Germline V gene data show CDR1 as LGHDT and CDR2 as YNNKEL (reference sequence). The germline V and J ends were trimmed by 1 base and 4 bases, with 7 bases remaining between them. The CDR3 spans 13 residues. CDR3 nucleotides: TGTGCCAGCAGCCAAGCCGAGGGCACTGAAGCTTTCTTT. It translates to CASSQAEGTEAFF.

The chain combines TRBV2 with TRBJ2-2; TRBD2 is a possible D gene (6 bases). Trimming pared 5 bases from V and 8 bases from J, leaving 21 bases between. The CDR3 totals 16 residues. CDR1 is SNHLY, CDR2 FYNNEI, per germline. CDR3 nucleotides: TGTGCCAGCAGTAACAATCTGGGCGGGAAGCCTGGGGAGCTGTTTTTT. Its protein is CASSNNLGGKPGELFF.

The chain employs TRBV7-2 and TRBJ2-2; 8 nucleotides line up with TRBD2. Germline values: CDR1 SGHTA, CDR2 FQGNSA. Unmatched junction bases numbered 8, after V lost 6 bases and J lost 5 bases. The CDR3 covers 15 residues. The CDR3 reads CASRPLAGRTGELFF. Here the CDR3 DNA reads TGTGCCAGCAGACCCCTAGCGGGTCGGACCGGGGAGCTGTTTTTT.

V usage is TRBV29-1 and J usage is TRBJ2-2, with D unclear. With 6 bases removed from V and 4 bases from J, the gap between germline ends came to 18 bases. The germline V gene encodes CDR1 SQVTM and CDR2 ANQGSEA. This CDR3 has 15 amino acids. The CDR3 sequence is CSVQTNTVGTGELFF. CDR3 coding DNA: TGCAGCGTCCAAACGAATACCGTGGGCACCGGGGAGCTGTTTTTT.

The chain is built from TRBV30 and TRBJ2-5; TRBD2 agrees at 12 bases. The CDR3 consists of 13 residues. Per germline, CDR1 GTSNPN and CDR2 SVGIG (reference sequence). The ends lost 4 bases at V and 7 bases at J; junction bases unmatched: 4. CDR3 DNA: TGTGCCTGGACGCGGACTAGCGGGGCGACCCAGTACTTC. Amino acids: CAWTRTSGATQYF.

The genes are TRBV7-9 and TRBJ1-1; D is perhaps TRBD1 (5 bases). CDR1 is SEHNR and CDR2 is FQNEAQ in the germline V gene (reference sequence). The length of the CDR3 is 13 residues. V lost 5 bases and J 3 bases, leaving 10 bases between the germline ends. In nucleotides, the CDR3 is TGTGCCAGCAGCGTAGGGGAGCACACTGAAGCTTTCTTT. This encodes CASSVGEHTEAFF.

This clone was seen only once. CDR3 DNA sequence: TGTGCCAGCAGTCATGGGACTAGCGGGACCTACGAGCAGTACTTC. This translates into CASSHGTSGTYEQYF. The chain has TRBV27 and TRBJ2-7, with 13 positions matching TRBD2. From germline, CDR1 is MNHEY and CDR2 SMNVEV (reference sequence). With 5 bases clipped from V and 2 bases from J, the junction kept 3 bases outside the gene matches. The CDR3 totals 15 residues.

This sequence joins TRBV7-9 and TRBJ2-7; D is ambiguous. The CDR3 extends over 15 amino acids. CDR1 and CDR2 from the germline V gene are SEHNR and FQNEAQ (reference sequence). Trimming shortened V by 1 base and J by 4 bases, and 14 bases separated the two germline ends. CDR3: CASSLELPNPYEQYF. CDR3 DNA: TGTGCCAGCAGCTTAGAACTACCTAACCCTTACGAGCAGTACTTC.

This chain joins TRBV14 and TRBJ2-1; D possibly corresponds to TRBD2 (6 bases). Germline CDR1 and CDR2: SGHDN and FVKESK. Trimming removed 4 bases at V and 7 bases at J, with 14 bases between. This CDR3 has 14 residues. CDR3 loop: CASSRDSARNEQFF. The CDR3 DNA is TGTGCCAGCAGCCGGGACTCCGCCCGAAATGAGCAGTTCTTC.

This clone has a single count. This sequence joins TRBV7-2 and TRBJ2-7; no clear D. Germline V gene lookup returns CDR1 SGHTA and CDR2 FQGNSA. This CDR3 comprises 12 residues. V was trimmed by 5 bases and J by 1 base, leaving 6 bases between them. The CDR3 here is CASSLESYEQYF. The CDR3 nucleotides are TGTGCCAGCAGCCTAGAGTCCTACGAGCAGTACTTC.

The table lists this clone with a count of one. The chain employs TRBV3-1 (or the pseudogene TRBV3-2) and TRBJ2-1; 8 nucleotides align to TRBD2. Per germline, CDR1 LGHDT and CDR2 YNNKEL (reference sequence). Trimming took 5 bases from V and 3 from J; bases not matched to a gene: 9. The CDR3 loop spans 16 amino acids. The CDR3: CASSRGVSGIYNEQFF. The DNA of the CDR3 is TGTGCCAGCAGCAGAGGGGTTAGCGGGATCTACAATGAGCAGTTCTTC.

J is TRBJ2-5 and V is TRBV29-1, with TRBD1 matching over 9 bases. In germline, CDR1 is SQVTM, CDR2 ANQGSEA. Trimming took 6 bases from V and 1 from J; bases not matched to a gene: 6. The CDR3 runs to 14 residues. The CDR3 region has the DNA TGCAGCGTCGCCCGGGACAGGGTCCAAGAGACCCAGTACTTC. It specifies CSVARDRVQETQYF.